This TCR beta chain came from a study of T-cell reconstitution after alpha-beta-depleted transplantation in children. Unmatched junction bases numbered 8, after V lost 4 bases and J lost 4 bases. CDR3 size: 15 residues. This clonotype showed up just a few times. Unique molecular identifiers were incorporated when the TCRbeta library was constructed. TCRdb redid the calling of the PCR reads with MiXCR, one entry per CDR3 protein. The profile shows hundreds of thousands of distinct CDR3 sequences, roughly 17% of them singletons. Sequencing used PBMCs from the stem cell graft donor, obtained from the stem cell graft. The chain joins TRBV12-3 or TRBV12-4 to TRBJ2-3; 7 bases line up with TRBD1. The source is a human donor who donated a stem cell graft to a child with acute myeloid leukemia. CDR3 in amino acids: CASSSPGGLADTQYF. CDR3 in DNA: TGTGCCAGCAGTTCCCCAGGGGGTCTAGCAGATACGCAGTATTTT.